Given below is one TCR beta chain in context. The CDR3 runs 14 residues. V trimming: 5 bases; J trimming: 8 bases; junction bases outside the gene matches: 9. CDR1 and CDR2 (germline): SGHTA, FQGNSA. The data originate from a study of blood T cell repertoires in COVID-19. Some clones are missing from TCRdb's copy, which holds only in-frame ones; the method was immunoSEQ multiplex PCR. The sample yields about 98,000 clones, around 80% seen once. This rearrangement joins TRBV7-2 to TRBJ2-4, with 7 bases identical to TRBD1. The TCR originated in a man between 65 and 85 years old with acute or convalescent COVID-19. Sequenced input: peripheral blood. CDR3 DNA: TGTGCCAGCAGCACTCGACAGGGCACGGACATTCAGTACTTC. Translation: CASSTRQGTDIQYF.